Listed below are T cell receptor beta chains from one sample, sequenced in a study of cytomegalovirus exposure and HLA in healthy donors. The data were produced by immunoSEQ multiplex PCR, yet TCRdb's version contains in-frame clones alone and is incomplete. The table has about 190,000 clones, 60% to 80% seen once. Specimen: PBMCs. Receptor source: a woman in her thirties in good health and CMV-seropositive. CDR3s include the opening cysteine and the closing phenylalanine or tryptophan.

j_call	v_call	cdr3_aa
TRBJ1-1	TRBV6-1	CASGQNTEAFF
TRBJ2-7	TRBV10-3	CAISEYNEQYF
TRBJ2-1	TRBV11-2	CASSRTSGRASNEQFF
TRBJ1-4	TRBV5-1	CASSLEGHQEKLFF
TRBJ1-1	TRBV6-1	CASSVRGNTEAFF
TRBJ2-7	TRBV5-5	CASSLWDRDVEQYF
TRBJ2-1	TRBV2	CVSTKGSLSGNEQFF
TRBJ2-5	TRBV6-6	CASSYSDSSETQYF
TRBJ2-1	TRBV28	CASSLVRAGGNYNEQFF
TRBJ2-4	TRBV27	CASNPGGPVAKNIQYF
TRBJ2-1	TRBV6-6	CASSYLLAGDFNEQFF
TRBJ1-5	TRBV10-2	CASADREHQPQHF
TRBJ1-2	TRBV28	CASTLQGDVVYGYTF
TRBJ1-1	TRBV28	CASGIPLEAWSTEAFF
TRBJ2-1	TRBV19	CASSGPGQGGNEQFF
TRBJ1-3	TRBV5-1	CASSIGGSGNTIYF
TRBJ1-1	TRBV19	CASSISGNTEAFF
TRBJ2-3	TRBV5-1	CASVGLAESTDTQYF
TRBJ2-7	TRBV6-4	CASAVTIGAGVYEQYF
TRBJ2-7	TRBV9	CASSVAGGRGHEQYF
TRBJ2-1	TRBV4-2	CASSQVRGEEQFF
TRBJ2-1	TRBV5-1	CASSLGTSGTPYNEQFF
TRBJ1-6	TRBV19	CASSSGRLGNSPLHF
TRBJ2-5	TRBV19	CASSGQGAFETQYF